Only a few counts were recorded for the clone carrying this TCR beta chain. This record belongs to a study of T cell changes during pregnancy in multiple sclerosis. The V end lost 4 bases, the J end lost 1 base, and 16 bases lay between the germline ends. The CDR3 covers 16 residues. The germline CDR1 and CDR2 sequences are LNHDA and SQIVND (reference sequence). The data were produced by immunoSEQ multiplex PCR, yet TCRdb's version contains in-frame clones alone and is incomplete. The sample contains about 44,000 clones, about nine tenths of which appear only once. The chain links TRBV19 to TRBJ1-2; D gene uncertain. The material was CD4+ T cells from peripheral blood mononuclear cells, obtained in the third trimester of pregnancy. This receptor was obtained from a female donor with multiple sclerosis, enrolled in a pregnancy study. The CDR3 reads CASSTYAFGNNYGYTF. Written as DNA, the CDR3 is TGTGCCAGTAGTACCTACGCGTTCGGGAATAACTATGGCTACACCTTC.